The 16 T cell receptor beta chains reported below all come from one sample, sequenced in a study of T cells expressing NK-cell markers. TCRdb reprocessed the 5' RACE reads and keeps a single row for each CDR3 protein, giving no DNA. This listing includes roughly 150,000 distinct CDR3 sequences. The material sequenced was blood T cells: a sorted CD56 or NKG2C T cell subset, CD4+ or CD8+ T cells, or bulk PBMC T cells (not recorded which). The receptor source for this set is a woman between 18 and 69 years old in good health.

This chain links TRBV5-4 with TRBJ2-7; as DNA is missing, the TRBD2 call by TCRdb cannot be tested. Germline assignment: CDR1 SGHNT and CDR2 YYREEE (reference sequence). The CDR3 contains 16 residues. CDR3 loop: CASSYKAGGPSYEQYF.

The chain has TRBV29-1 and TRBJ2-5; TCRdb proposes TRBD1, but this gene call is untestable without DNA. Germline CDR1 and CDR2: SQVTM and ANQGSEA. The CDR3 contains 11 residues. This CDR3 is CSVWTEETQYF.

The chain couples TRBV20-1 to TRBJ2-7; with no DNA, the TCRdb D assignment of TRBD1 cannot be verified. CDR3 length equals 17 residues. CDR1 DFQATT and CDR2 SNEGSKA come from the germline V gene (reference sequence). The CDR3 reads CSATSRDRGSFSYEQYF.

The gene calls are TRBV7-2 and TRBJ1-5; TCRdb designates TRBD1, a call that cannot be tested without DNA. CDR3 size: 14 residues. CDR1 is SGHTA and CDR2 is FQGNSA in the germline V gene. The CDR3 loop is CASSPGHSNQPQHF.

The CDR3 reads CSAKLAGGPHEQYF. The chain joins TRBV20-1 to TRBJ2-7; TCRdb designates TRBD2, a call that cannot be tested without DNA. Germline CDR1 reads DFQATT; CDR2 reads SNEGSKA (reference sequence). The CDR3 consists of 14 residues.

This chain connects TRBV4-1 to TRBJ2-7; no DNA is available, so the TRBD2 call from TCRdb remains unchecked. CDR1 MGHRA and CDR2 YSYEKL come from the germline V gene. This CDR3 is 17 amino acids long. This CDR3 reads CASSPRALAGAFYEQYF.

This rearrangement joins TRBV5-1 to TRBJ1-1; as DNA is missing, the TRBD1 call by TCRdb cannot be tested. Germline V gene sequence: CDR1 SGHRS, CDR2 YFSETQ. There are 14 residues in the CDR3. This chain's CDR3 is CASRRQGAGTEAFF. The full variable domain, with the rest looked up from reference TRBV5-1 and TRBJ1-1, is KAGVTQTPRYLIKTRGQQVTLSCSPISGHRSVSWYQQTPGQGLQFLFEYFSETQRNKGNFPGRFSGRQFSNSRSEMNVSTLELGDSALYLCASRRQGAGTEAFFGQGTRLTVV.

The V gene is TRBV11-2, the J gene TRBJ1-1; TCRdb reports TRBD1, a call that lacks DNA to check it against. Looked up from germline, CDR1 is SGHAT and CDR2 is FQNNGV. The CDR3 length is 13 residues. Here the CDR3 reads CASSFRRDRGAFF.

V and J are TRBV21-1 and TRBJ1-4. TRBV21-1 has pseudogene status. The CDR3 covers 13 residues. This CDR3 reads CASLIPTNEKLFF.

This sequence joins TRBV20-1 and TRBJ2-1; the TCRdb call, TRBD2, lacks DNA for checking. Per the germline V gene, CDR1 is DFQATT and CDR2 is SNEGSKA (reference sequence). The CDR3 runs 15 residues. CDR3 sequence reads: CSARDAGGPGYEQFF.

The V and J genes are TRBV24-1 and TRBJ2-7; the TRBD1 assignment by TCRdb is unverifiable without DNA. Germline CDR1 reads KGHDR; CDR2 reads SFDVKD. This CDR3 is 16 amino acids long. The CDR3 here is CATSPHSGTGPYEQYF.

V and J are TRBV3-1 and TRBJ2-1; the TCRdb call, TRBD2, lacks DNA for checking. This CDR3 comprises 14 residues. In germline, CDR1 is LGHDT, CDR2 YNNKEL (reference sequence). The chain's CDR3 is CASSQGRVYNEQFF.

The chain links TRBV5-1 to TRBJ2-2; TCRdb picks TRBD2, but there is no DNA to check that call. Germline lookup yields CDR1 SGHRS and CDR2 YFSETQ. The CDR3 has 17 amino acids. The CDR3: CASMGTSGATNTGELFF.

The J gene is TRBJ1-5, the V gene TRBV25-1; TCRdb selects TRBD1, and the lack of DNA leaves this call unchecked. Germline CDR1 reads MGHDK; CDR2 reads SYGVNS. The CDR3 sequence is 15 residues long. The CDR3 sequence is CASSPPGTENQPQHF.

The chain has TRBV3-1 and TRBJ2-2; TCRdb's assignment of TRBD2 cannot be checked, as there is no DNA. The CDR3 sequence is 17 residues long. The germline gives CDR1 LGHDT, CDR2 YNNKEL (reference sequence). CDR3 amino acids: CASSQRGGAGNTGELFF.

The CDR3 region is CASSLTPIGQRSPLHF. The rearrangement uses TRBV5-1 and TRBJ1-6. Germline assignment: CDR1 SGHRS and CDR2 YFSETQ. The CDR3 consists of 16 residues. The variable domain in full, completed from reference TRBV5-1 and TRBJ1-6, reads KAGVTQTPRYLIKTRGQQVTLSCSPISGHRSVSWYQQTPGQGLQFLFEYFSETQRNKGNFPGRFSGRQFSNSRSEMNVSTLELGDSALYLCASSLTPIGQRSPLHFGNGTRLTVT.